What follows are 15 T cell receptor beta chains derived from one specimen sequenced in a study of CD8 T cells in ankylosing spondylitis. TCRdb reprocessed the 5' RACE reads with MiXCR, giving one entry per CDR3 protein. Altogether around 150,000 distinct CDR3 sequences are present, about 32% being singletons, with the ten largest covering 6%. Sample: synovial fluid, either unsorted or a sorted T cell fraction (not recorded which). Every receptor here comes from a male donor with ankylosing spondylitis.

The chain uses TRBV14 and TRBJ1-6; D is unclear. The CDR3 covers 15 residues. Germline CDR1 is SGHDN and CDR2 is FVKESK. V gave up 2 bases and J gave up 2 bases, with 7 bases separating them. CDR3 bases: TGTGCCAGCAGCCAAATCAGACCCTATAATTCACCCCTCCACTTT. Protein sequence: CASSQIRPYNSPLHF.

The genes are TRBV18 and TRBJ1-5; D might be TRBD1 (6 bases). The CDR3 runs to 13 residues. The V gene's germline CDR1 is KGHSH and CDR2 LQKENI. V gave up 3 bases and J gave up 5 bases, with 8 bases separating them. In nucleotides, the CDR3 is TGTGCCAGCTCACCCTCAGGGGATCAGCCCCAGCATTTT. Translation: CASSPSGDQPQHF.

The chain employs TRBV28 and TRBJ2-1; TRBD2 agrees at 10 bases. The length of the CDR3 is 15 residues. Germline lookup yields CDR1 MDHEN and CDR2 SYDVKM. With V trimmed by 4 bases and J by 3 bases, 3 bases remained unmatched. This chain's CDR3 is CASSSWTSGYNEQFF. CDR3 nucleotide sequence: TGTGCCAGCAGTTCTTGGACTAGCGGCTACAATGAGCAGTTCTTC.

This clonotype was found a few times. The gene calls are TRBV5-5 and TRBJ2-2; 12 bases agree with TRBD2. Trimming at V came to 0 bases and at J to 6 bases, leaving 6 bases not matched to a gene. CDR1 is SGHKS, CDR2 YYEKEE, per germline (reference sequence). The CDR3 totals 17 residues. CDR3 amino acids: CASSLAAASGRAGELFF. DNA for the CDR3: TGTGCCAGCAGCTTGGCCGCGGCTAGCGGGAGGGCCGGGGAGCTGTTTTTT. Variable domain in full (rest from reference TRBV5-5 and TRBJ2-2): DAGVTQSPTHLIKTRGQQVTLRCSPISGHKSVSWYQQVLGQGPQFIFQYYEKEERGRGNFPDRFSARQFPNYSSELNVNALLLGDSALYLCASSLAAASGRAGELFFGEGSRLTVL.

The chain carries TRBV7-2 and TRBJ2-7; the D gene is possibly TRBD2 (7 bases). V lost 7 bases to trimming and J lost 2 bases, with 21 bases between them. CDR1 is SGHTA and CDR2 is FQGNSA in the germline V gene. The CDR3 extends over 16 amino acids. For the CDR3, the DNA is TGTGCCAGCAACCGTGGGGGGGCAGTCCAGGCCTACGAGCAGTACTTC. It is translated as CASNRGGAVQAYEQYF.

The chain employs TRBV4-2 and TRBJ2-1, with 10 bases aligning to TRBD2. Losses at the gene ends were 3 bases for V and 2 bases for J; bases not matched to a gene: 7. The length of the CDR3 is 17 residues. Germline V gene lookup returns CDR1 LGHNA and CDR2 YNFKEQ. The CDR3 DNA reads TGTGCCAGCAGCCATCAGACGAGCGGGGGGGCCTACAATGAGCAGTTCTTC. It yields the protein CASSHQTSGGAYNEQFF.

This chain joins TRBV10-3 and TRBJ1-1, with D possibly matching TRBD1 (5 bases). This CDR3 comprises 16 residues. The V and J ends lost 2 bases and 5 bases respectively, with 18 bases between them. Germline V gene data show CDR1 as ENHRY and CDR2 as SYGVKD. DNA for the CDR3: TGTGCCATCAGTGAGGGTGGCGGGGGGTGGACTACTGAAGCTTTCTTT. Amino acid sequence: CAISEGGGGWTTEAFF.

This clonotype was found a few times. This chain uses TRBV29-1 with TRBJ1-2; D remains ambiguous. V shed 4 bases and J shed 4 bases, with 16 bases lying between them. Germline-derived CDR1 and CDR2 are SQVTM and ANQGSEA. The CDR3 has 14 residues. This CDR3 reads CSVVGSGYSYGYTF. Here the CDR3 DNA reads TGCAGCGTTGTAGGCAGTGGATATTCCTATGGCTACACCTTC.

There are a few counts of this clonotype. The rearrangement uses TRBV20-1 and TRBJ2-1, with 9 bases matching TRBD2. V lost 4 bases to trimming and J lost 0 bases; unmatched junction nucleotides: 10. The CDR3 covers 17 residues. CDR1 and CDR2 (germline): DFQATT, SNEGSKA (reference sequence). The CDR3 bases are TGCAGTGCTATAGGTGATAGCGGGAGAGTCTCCTACAATGAGCAGTTCTTC. This translates into CSAIGDSGRVSYNEQFF.

This clonotype was observed many times. The rearrangement joins TRBV12-3 or TRBV12-4 to TRBJ2-5, with 8 positions matching TRBD2. This CDR3 spans 14 amino acids. Trimming at V came to 6 bases and at J to 7 bases, leaving 10 bases not matched to a gene. The CDR3, as DNA: TGTGCCAGCAGCCTACTAGCGGCCTTATCGACCCAGTACTTC. Residues: CASSLLAALSTQYF.

This clonotype was counted ten times or more. This rearrangement joins TRBV20-1 to TRBJ2-5, with a tentative D call TRBD1 (6 bases). This CDR3 spans 16 amino acids. Germline V gene data show CDR1 as DFQATT and CDR2 as SNEGSKA (reference sequence). V dropped 6 bases and J dropped 5 bases, with 25 bases sitting between them. CDR3 nucleotides: TGCAGTGCGATAAAAGGCAGCCCTACTCAGGGGGAGACCCAGTACTTC. Residues: CSAIKGSPTQGETQYF.

This clonotype was counted a few times. The chain carries TRBV5-5 and TRBJ2-7; 9 bases are shared with TRBD1. The CDR3 totals 14 residues. V shed 1 base and J 6 bases; nucleotides not matched to a gene: 5. The germline CDR1 and CDR2 sequences are SGHKS and YYEKEE (reference sequence). The CDR3 protein is CASSLSTGGSEQYF. DNA for the CDR3: TGTGCCAGCAGCTTGTCGACAGGGGGGTCCGAGCAGTACTTC.

V usage is TRBV5-1 and J usage is TRBJ2-2; the D is unclear. CDR3 size: 15 residues. Germline assignment: CDR1 SGHRS and CDR2 YFSETQ. Trimming shortened V by 1 base and J by 0 bases, and 7 bases separated the two germline ends. CDR3 bases: TGCGCCAGCAGCTTGCTGGGTACGAACACCGGGGAGCTGTTTTTT. Protein: CASSLLGTNTGELFF.

This clonotype has ten or more counts. The chain carries TRBV24-1 and TRBJ1-5; tentative D call: TRBD1 (5 bases). The V end lost 5 bases, the J end lost 3 bases, and 10 bases lay between the germline ends. This CDR3 spans 14 amino acids. Germline assignment: CDR1 KGHDR and CDR2 SFDVKD. This CDR3 is CATSAGMANQPQHF. The CDR3 region has the DNA TGTGCCACCAGTGCAGGGATGGCCAATCAGCCCCAGCATTTT.

The sample holds many counts of this clonotype. The chain employs TRBV5-1 and TRBJ2-1; unclear D gene. The CDR3 covers 13 residues. CDR1 and CDR2 (germline): SGHRS, YFSETQ. The V end was cut by 1 base, the J end by 9 bases, with 11 bases between. Here the CDR3 DNA reads TGCGCCAGCAGCTTGCGTTTGGGCGGTGAGCAGTTCTTC. This gives the protein CASSLRLGGEQFF.